Reported below is one TCR beta chain. Antigen: not known. These data come from a study of cytomegalovirus exposure and HLA in healthy donors. Study-level points and caveats: Across all donors, roughly uniform sequencing depth was an assumption of the presence/absence analyses. Later analysis revealed greater clonal expansion in HLA-associated TCR beta chains than in equally common others. Researchers catalogued approximately 170 TCR beta chains as cytomegalovirus-associated.

The J segment lost 3 bases and the V segment lost 5 bases, leaving 6 bases of the junction unmatched. This CDR3 has 15 residues. CDR1 SGHTA and CDR2 FQGNSA come from the germline V gene. Both 60 Vbeta primers and 13 Jbeta primers went into the PCR. Only in-frame clones appear in the TCRdb table, and some are missing; sequencing was by immunoSEQ multiplex PCR. The sample carries some 110,000 clones, approximately 80% recorded once. The receptor comes from a man aged 55-75 years in good health and CMV-seronegative. The sequenced sample consisted of PBMCs. The chain joins TRBV7-2 to TRBJ2-7; 11 bases align to TRBD1. CDR3 nucleotides: TGTGCCAGCAGCCTTGGACAGGGGGCGTACTACGAGCAGTACTTC. Amino acids: CASSLGQGAYYEQYF.